The clone carrying this T cell receptor (beta chain) was observed a few times. Its target is unknown. This record belongs to a study of beta chain features in type 1 diabetes. The CDR3 spans 16 residues. CDR1 is SGHTA, CDR2 FQGNSA, per germline. Trimming pared 5 bases from V and 0 bases from J, leaving 14 bases between. Study results and limitations: Type 1 diabetes patients showed a moderate but significant shortening of TCRB CDR3s in all four CD4+ subsets.

Expressed TCRB transcripts were sequenced, since all the RNA that had been isolated was reverse transcribed. Profiled with immunoSEQ multiplex PCR; TCRdb holds only in-frame clones, not every one. The table has about 330,000 clones, roughly 9.6% seen once. The V gene is TRBV7-2, the J gene TRBJ1-5, with no clear D. The origin of this receptor is a young woman in good health. Sequencing was carried out using naive CD4+ T cells from blood. CDR3 region: CASSLVAADSNQPQHF. CDR3 coding DNA: TGTGCCAGCAGCCTCGTCGCGGCAGATAGCAATCAGCCCCAGCATTTT.